The source of this T cell receptor (beta chain) is a study of shared clonotypes between healthy human individuals. The CDR3 covers 14 residues. Germline-derived CDR1 and CDR2 are SGHRS and YFSETQ. V trimming: 3 bases; J trimming: 3 bases; junction bases outside the gene matches: 2. The repertoire was sequenced with immunoSEQ multiplex PCR; TCRdb's copy has only in-frame clones and lacks some. The sample has around 1 million clones; over 75% are singletons. V is TRBV5-1 and J is TRBJ1-4; 7 nucleotides match TRBD1. Source material: memory CD4+ T cells sorted from blood. This sample's subset: CD45RA-negative fraction. The TCR originated in a man between 18 and 29 years old in good health. CDR3 DNA: TGCGCCAGCAGCTCGACAGGGCCTAATGAAAAACTGTTTTTT. Residues: CASSSTGPNEKLFF.